This entry lists 8 T cell receptor beta chains sequenced from one sample in a study of T cells after yellow fever vaccination. TCRdb itself ran the 5' RACE reads through MiXCR, one entry per CDR3 protein. This table holds 500,000 to 650,000 distinct CDR3 sequences, 13% found once. The sample here was PBMCs, taken on the day of the yellow fever booster vaccination. These TCRs come from a man aged 25 to 45 who received the YFV17D yellow fever vaccine.

The CDR3, as DNA: TGTGCCAGCAGCAACATTGACAGGGGGGATTATCAGCCCCAGCATTTT. Residues: CASSNIDRGDYQPQHF. The chain has TRBV28 and TRBJ1-5, with 9 bases fitting TRBD1. V lost 6 bases and J lost 5; bases outside the gene matches: 11. This CDR3 spans 16 amino acids. The germline V gene encodes CDR1 MDHEN and CDR2 SYDVKM.

The J gene is TRBJ1-2, the V gene TRBV29-1; D remains unclear. The CDR3 has 11 amino acids. The V gene's germline CDR1 is SQVTM and CDR2 ANQGSEA. With 4 bases removed from V and 8 bases from J, the gap between germline ends came to 11 bases. Here the CDR3 DNA reads TGCAGCGTTGCGGGCCAGCGCGGCTACACCTTC. This gives the protein CSVAGQRGYTF.

This clonotype occurred once. V and J are TRBV7-9 and TRBJ2-5, with D uncertain. Per the germline V gene, CDR1 is SEHNR and CDR2 is FQNEAQ (reference sequence). Trimming shortened V by 2 bases and J by 2 bases, and 12 bases separated the two germline ends. CDR3 length: 15 residues. The CDR3 here is CASSLKGRTQETQYF. The CDR3 DNA sequence: TGTGCCAGCAGCTTAAAGGGAAGGACGCAAGAGACCCAGTACTTC.

The chain combines TRBV9 with TRBJ2-3; TRBD2 is a possible D gene (6 bases). Germline V gives CDR1 SGDLS, CDR2 YYNGEE. The CDR3 is made up of 14 amino acids. Trimming cost V 3 bases and J 6 bases, with 14 bases left between them. The CDR3 protein is CASSEKGLADTQYF. The CDR3 bases are TGTGCCAGCAGCGAGAAGGGACTTGCGGATACGCAGTATTTT. Combining the CDR3 with reference TRBV9 and TRBJ2-3 gives the whole variable domain DSGVTQTPKHLITATGQRVTLRCSPRSGDLSVYWYQQSLDQGLQFLIQYYNGEERAKGNILERFSAQQFPDLHSELNLSSLELGDSALYFCASSEKGLADTQYFGPGTRLTVL.

This clonotype came up a few times. The chain is built from TRBV4-1 and TRBJ2-1, with 8 positions matching TRBD2. V gave up 2 bases and J gave up 6 bases; unmatched junction bases: 12. The V gene's germline CDR1 is MGHRA and CDR2 YSYEKL. CDR3 length: 17 residues. The CDR3 here is CASSQSRVVAGPNEQFF. The CDR3 DNA follows: TGCGCCAGCAGCCAATCGAGGGTGGTAGCGGGGCCCAATGAGCAGTTCTTC.

This CDR3 reads CASSTLAGVEQYF. DNA for the CDR3: TGTGCCAGCAGCACACTAGCGGGAGTAGAGCAGTACTTC. The gene calls are TRBV7-2 and TRBJ2-7; 11 nucleotides line up with TRBD2. Trimming took 5 bases from V and 7 from J; bases not matched to a gene: 4. CDR3 length: 13 amino acids. Germline lookup yields CDR1 SGHTA and CDR2 FQGNSA.

The chain joins TRBV10-3 to TRBJ1-5; D uncertain. This CDR3 contains 14 residues. Trimming shortened V by 3 bases and J by 1 base, and 7 bases separated the two germline ends. CDR1 and CDR2 (germline): ENHRY, SYGVKD. CDR3 loop: CAISDSDSNQPQHF. In DNA form, the CDR3 reads TGTGCCATCAGTGATTCGGACAGCAATCAGCCCCAGCATTTT.

This clonotype occurred many times. The chain is built from TRBV19 and TRBJ2-7; TRBD1 matches at 7 bases. CDR1 is LNHDA, CDR2 SQIVND, per germline (reference sequence). The CDR3 runs to 14 residues. Losses at the gene ends were 9 bases for V and 7 bases for J; bases not matched to a gene: 15. The DNA of the CDR3 is TGTGCCAGCAAGAACTCCGGGACAGTGGAGGAGCAGTACTTC. This encodes CASKNSGTVEEQYF.